Reported below is one T cell receptor beta chain. The CDR3 spans 13 residues. In germline, CDR1 is SQVTM, CDR2 ANQGSEA. Trimming took 5 bases from V and 6 from J; bases not matched to a gene: 6. Here immunoSEQ multiplex PCR was the method, and the copy in TCRdb shows in-frame clones only, minus some. The sample has fewer than 75,000 clones; 75% to 90% are singletons. The data were obtained in a study of blood T cell repertoires in COVID-19. On the study more broadly: COVID-19 samples from acute and convalescent phases originated in the United States, Italy and Spain. Sample material is recorded as cDNA or gDNA derived from T cells, B-cell-depleted T cells, or PBMCs.

This chain links TRBV29-1 with TRBJ2-1; 8 nucleotides match TRBD1. Sequencing input: peripheral blood. The receptor was isolated from a man aged 45 to 65 with active COVID-19. The CDR3 DNA reads as TGCAGCGTTAGAACAGGGGGTTTCAATGAGCAGTTCTTC. It yields the protein CSVRTGGFNEQFF.